What follows are 25 T cell receptor beta chains derived from one specimen sequenced in a study of spatial heterogeneity in lung cancer (dated by TCRdb to between 2018 and 2021). Overall results and qualifications from the work: The number of expanded intratumoral alpha and beta TCRs correlated with the tumor nonsynonymous mutation count.

The method behind the library was 5' RACE. Sequencing took place on a NextSeq 500. Clones were called with MiXCR by TCRdb after fastp trimmed the public reads at Q25, and only in-frame beta chains were retained. Each CDR3 protein gets just one entry, which takes the most common genes and DNA from the rows behind it. The sample table shows 4,000 or so distinct CDR3 sequences, and roughly 9.9% are seen once. Roughly 27% of the sample is held by the ten biggest clonotypes. No antigen is known for these receptors. Per the publication, the time point label means: sample taken at primary tumor resection. The sample in question was lung tumor tissue, obtained at surgery. The receptors come from a male donor with early-stage non-small cell lung cancer.

This clonotype was recorded at least ten times. Little can be read into the size of this beta chain, an off-target read in a library designed for alpha chains. This chain connects TRBV7-2 to TRBJ2-7; a weak D match, TRBD1 (5 bases). The CDR3 length is 14 residues. CDR1 is SGHTA, CDR2 FQGNSA, per germline. The V end lost 1 base, the J end lost 3 bases, and 10 bases lay between the germline ends. CDR3 DNA sequence: TGTGCCAGCAGCTTAGACCAGGGCGTCTACGAGCAGTACTTC. It yields the protein CASSLDQGVYEQYF.

By proportion, this clonotype is medium-sized (0.01 to 0.1%). Within a library made for alpha chains, this beta chain is off target, and its count is uninformative. The rearrangement joins TRBV2 to TRBJ1-5; tentatively, D is TRBD1 (5 bases). This CDR3 region has 15 residues. Trimming took off 6 bases at V and 5 bases at J, with 17 bases between the two ends. Per the germline V gene, CDR1 is SNHLY and CDR2 is FYNNEI. CDR3 DNA sequence: TGTGCCAGCAGGGTAGACCTTCGAGGGGATCAGCCCCAGCATTTT. This encodes CASRVDLRGDQPQHF.

As to this clonotype: Because the library targeted alpha chains, this beta chain is an off-target read whose size means little. This chain's CDR3 is CASSVEPNTGELFF. The CDR3 DNA follows: TGTGCCAGCAGCGTAGAGCCGAACACCGGGGAGCTGTTTTTT. V usage is TRBV9 and J usage is TRBJ2-2; D gene ambiguous. This CDR3 region has 14 residues. V lost 0 bases and J lost 0, with 3 bases in between. Germline CDR1 is SGDLS and CDR2 is YYNGEE. The variable domain in full, with the rest retrieved from reference TRBV9 and TRBJ2-2, is DSGVTQTPKHLITATGQRVTLRCSPRSGDLSVYWYQQSLDQGLQFLIQYYNGEERAKGNILERFSAQQFPDLHSELNLSSLELGDSALYFCASSVEPNTGELFFGEGSRLTVL.

This clonotype is medium-sized in the sample. This beta chain is a stray sequence in a library constructed for alpha chains; its clone size is not meaningful. The rearrangement joins TRBV20-1 to TRBJ2-5, with 7 nucleotides matching TRBD1. The J segment lost 5 bases and the V segment lost 6 bases, leaving 3 bases of the junction unmatched. The CDR3 loop spans 11 amino acids. Per the germline V gene, CDR1 is DFQATT and CDR2 is SNEGSKA (reference sequence). Written as DNA, the CDR3 is TGCAGTGCGCTGACAGGGGAGACCCAGTACTTC. Its protein is CSALTGETQYF.

Turning to this clonotype: The size of this beta chain means little, since it is a stray read in a library made for alpha chains. The chain has TRBV20-1 and TRBJ1-1; no clear D. Germline CDR1 and CDR2: DFQATT and SNEGSKA (reference sequence). This CDR3 comprises 14 residues. V dropped 0 bases and J dropped 0 bases, with 8 bases sitting between them. CDR3 DNA sequence: TGCAGTGCTAGAGAGGGAGTTTTGAACACTGAAGCTTTCTTT. Protein product: CSAREGVLNTEAFF.

In this sample, this clonotype is large. Because this beta chain is a stray read in a library intended to capture alpha chains, its abundance should not be given much weight. This chain links TRBV5-6 with TRBJ1-2; no definite D call. From germline, CDR1 is SGHDT and CDR2 YYEEEE. The CDR3 is made up of 14 amino acids. The germline V and J ends were trimmed by 2 bases and 9 bases, with 17 bases remaining between them. The CDR3, as DNA: TGTGCCAGCAGCTTTACGACGGGAGTAAGGCGCTACACCTTC. This translates into CASSFTTGVRRYTF.

In this sample, this clonotype turned up many times. This beta chain represents an off-target read in a library built for alpha chains; its size is of limited meaning. The V and J genes are TRBV4-3 and TRBJ2-7, with D tentatively TRBD1 (5 bases). The length of the CDR3 is 16 residues. Germline loops: CDR1 LGHNA, CDR2 YSLEER. V was pared by 0 bases and J by 3 bases, with 15 bases between. CDR3 sequence: CASSQEWRQGFYEQYF. The CDR3 region has the DNA TGCGCCAGCAGCCAAGAATGGCGGCAGGGCTTCTACGAGCAGTACTTC.

A note on this clonotype: A library prepared for alpha chains yielded this beta chain as an off-target read; its size is of little meaning. V usage is TRBV5-1 and J usage is TRBJ1-4, with D unclear. The CDR3 runs 14 residues. The germline gives CDR1 SGHRS, CDR2 YFSETQ. V lost 0 bases to trimming and J lost 8 bases, with 11 bases between them. DNA of the CDR3: TGCGCCAGCAGCTTGGAACAGTTCGACGAAAAACTGTTTTTT. This encodes CASSLEQFDEKLFF.

Concerning this clonotype: A library prepared for alpha chains yielded this beta chain as an off-target read; its size is of little meaning. This chain uses TRBV6-5 with TRBJ1-1; 9 bases align to TRBD1. Losses at the gene ends were 4 bases for V and 0 bases for J; bases not matched to a gene: 15. Germline V CDR1 and CDR2: MNHEY, SVGAGI. This CDR3 has 19 amino acids. The CDR3 sequence: CASSLTRPIQGAMNTEAFF. CDR3 bases: TGTGCCAGCAGTTTGACAAGACCCATACAGGGGGCGATGAACACTGAAGCTTTCTTT.

This clonotype was seen many times. A library prepared for alpha chains yielded this beta chain as an off-target read; its size is of little meaning. The rearrangement joins TRBV10-1 to TRBJ2-7; no clear D. The germline CDR1 and CDR2 sequences are WNHNN and SYGVQD (reference sequence). Trimming pared 2 bases from V and 0 bases from J, leaving 5 bases between. This CDR3 contains 13 residues. Written as DNA, the CDR3 is TGCGCCAGCAGTGAGCGATTCTCCTACGAGCAGTACTTC. Translating it yields CASSERFSYEQYF.

By sample share, this clonotype is medium-sized. Because this beta chain is a stray read in a library intended to capture alpha chains, its abundance should not be given much weight. This sequence joins TRBV6-6 and TRBJ1-5; D possibly corresponds to TRBD1 (5 bases). This CDR3 has 13 residues. The germline V and J ends were trimmed by 4 bases and 4 bases, with 8 bases remaining between them. Germline V gene data show CDR1 as MNHNY and CDR2 as SVGAGI (reference sequence). CDR3 nucleotides: TGTGCCAGCAGTTGGGGGGGGAATCAGCCCCAGCATTTT. Translation: CASSWGGNQPQHF.

Worth noting for this clonotype: Little can be read into the size of this beta chain, an off-target read in a library designed for alpha chains. The chain is built from TRBV19 and TRBJ2-7; 8 nucleotides match TRBD1. V gave up 5 bases and J gave up 3 bases; unmatched junction bases: 9. This CDR3 contains 15 residues. Per germline, CDR1 LNHDA and CDR2 SQIVND (reference sequence). DNA for the CDR3: TGTGCCAGTAGTCCGTCGGGAACAGGGGGCTACGAGCAGTACTTC. Translation: CASSPSGTGGYEQYF.

This clonotype ranks as medium-sized. This beta chain represents an off-target read in a library built for alpha chains; its size is of limited meaning. J is TRBJ2-1 and V is TRBV12-3 or TRBV12-4; the D gene is possibly TRBD2 (5 bases). Trimming shortened V by 3 bases and J by 8 bases, and 8 bases separated the two germline ends. The CDR3 has 12 residues. The CDR3 sequence is CASSFGGDEQFF. Here the CDR3 DNA reads TGTGCCAGCAGTTTCGGAGGCGATGAGCAGTTCTTC.

About this clonotype: This beta chain appears as a stray read in a library generated for alpha chains; its size is not informative. V and J are TRBV28 and TRBJ1-5, with D possibly TRBD1 on 6 matching bases. The CDR3 loop spans 14 amino acids. Trimming shortened V by 6 bases and J by 5 bases, and 14 bases separated the two germline ends. Per the germline V gene, CDR1 is MDHEN and CDR2 is SYDVKM. The CDR3 reads CASRNWDTYQPQHF. The CDR3 bases are TGTGCCAGCAGGAACTGGGACACTTATCAGCCCCAGCATTTT.

This clonotype was recorded many times. Because the library targeted alpha chains, this beta chain is an off-target read whose size means little. The chain uses TRBV20-1 and TRBJ2-2; unclear D gene. The V gene's germline CDR1 is DFQATT and CDR2 SNEGSKA (reference sequence). Trimming cost V 0 bases and J 3 bases, with 5 bases left between them. The CDR3 loop spans 13 amino acids. The CDR3 spells CSARDLHTGELFF. CDR3 DNA: TGCAGTGCTAGAGATCTCCACACCGGGGAGCTGTTTTTT.

Relative to its sample, this clonotype is medium-sized. A library prepared for alpha chains yielded this beta chain as an off-target read; its size is of little meaning. The chain carries TRBV7-3 and TRBJ2-7, with 9 bases aligning to TRBD1. The CDR3 covers 14 residues. With V trimmed by 5 bases and J by 2 bases, 4 bases remained unmatched. In germline, CDR1 is SGHTA, CDR2 FQGTGA. CDR3 loop: CASSQGQGPYEQYF. For the CDR3, the DNA is TGTGCCAGCAGCCAGGGACAGGGCCCCTACGAGCAGTACTTC.

By share of the sample, this clonotype is medium-sized. This beta chain slipped into a library made for alpha chains as a stray read, so its size is not meaningful. The chain carries TRBV21-1 and TRBJ2-7; the table's D call of TRBD1 was not tested on the DNA. TRBV21-1 is marked as a pseudogene. This CDR3 is 14 amino acids long. CDR3 sequence (DNA): TGTGCCAGCAGCTACCCGGGACAGGGCTACGAGCAGTACTTC. Translation gives CASSYPGQGYEQYF.

By frequency in the sample, this clonotype is medium-sized. This beta chain is a stray sequence in a library constructed for alpha chains; its clone size is not meaningful. The J gene is TRBJ1-2, the V gene TRBV20-1; a possible D gene is TRBD1 (5 bases). Trimming removed 0 bases from V and 3 bases from J, with 14 bases in between. Germline CDR1 is DFQATT and CDR2 is SNEGSKA (reference sequence). The CDR3 is 15 residues long. The CDR3 DNA is TGCAGTGCTAGAGAAGGGGACCCAGTTCACTATGGCTACACCTTC. Protein: CSAREGDPVHYGYTF.

Worth noting for this clonotype: Because the library targeted alpha chains, this beta chain is an off-target read whose size means little. V is TRBV7-2 and J is TRBJ1-6, with no clear D. The CDR3 spans 16 residues. Germline lookup yields CDR1 SGHTA and CDR2 FQGNSA. V was pared by 1 base and J by 0 bases, with 7 bases between. In DNA, the CDR3 is TGTGCCAGCAGCTTAGATCCTAGCTCCTATAATTCACCCCTCCACTTT. Protein product: CASSLDPSSYNSPLHF.

By share, this clonotype counts as medium-sized (0.01 to 0.1%). The library was built for alpha chains, so this beta chain is an off-target read and its size means little. The chain couples TRBV11-3 to TRBJ2-3; 15 bases map to TRBD2. Germline V gene data show CDR1 as SGHNT and CDR2 as YENEEA. The trim removed 5 bases at V and 3 bases at J, leaving 3 bases unmatched. This CDR3 spans 16 amino acids. The CDR3 bases are TGTGCCAGCAGCCCAGGGACTAGCGGGAGGACAGATACGCAGTATTTT. Its protein product is CASSPGTSGRTDTQYF. Supplemented by reference TRBV11-3 and TRBJ2-3, the full variable domain reads EAGVVQSPRYKIIEKKQPVAFWCNPISGHNTLYWYLQNLGQGPELLIRYENEEAVDDSQLPKDRFSAERLKGVDSTLKIQPAELGDSAVYLCASSPGTSGRTDTQYFGPGTRLTVL.

This clonotype is medium-sized. In a library made to pick up alpha chains, this beta chain is a stray read with a size that means little. The chain uses TRBV25-1 and TRBJ2-2; D unresolved. Trimming removed 2 bases at V and 7 bases at J, with 5 bases between. Germline CDR1 is MGHDK and CDR2 is SYGVNS. This CDR3 region has 12 residues. Written as DNA, the CDR3 is TGTGCCAGCAGTGAAGTTTTCGGGGAGCTGTTTTTT. Protein: CASSEVFGELFF.

This clonotype appeared a few times. With the library built for alpha chains, this beta chain is off target and its frequency is not meaningful. The chain recombines TRBV2 with TRBJ2-4; D uncertain. CDR1 and CDR2 from the germline V gene are SNHLY and FYNNEI. The CDR3 is made up of 16 amino acids. V was clipped by 4 bases and J by 4 bases, with 17 bases between them. The CDR3 sequence is CASSATSLPPKNIQYF. In nucleotides, the CDR3 is TGTGCCAGCAGTGCGACATCCTTACCCCCAAAAAACATTCAGTACTTC. Based on the CDR3 plus reference TRBV2 and TRBJ2-4, the full variable domain is EPEVTQTPSHQVTQMGQEVILRCVPISNHLYFYWYRQILGQKVEFLVSFYNNEISEKSEIFDDQFSVERPDGSNFTLKIRSTKLEDSAMYFCASSATSLPPKNIQYFGAGTRLSVL.

By share, this clonotype ranks as medium-sized. Little can be read into the size of this beta chain, an off-target read in a library designed for alpha chains. The J gene is TRBJ2-5, the V gene TRBV7-3; 10 bases are a match to TRBD1. This CDR3 region has 15 residues. Germline CDR1 is SGHTA and CDR2 is FQGTGA. V shed 5 bases and J 5 bases; nucleotides not matched to a gene: 8. The CDR3 region is CASSLTGGDDETQYF. DNA for the CDR3: TGTGCCAGCAGCCTGACAGGGGGCGATGACGAGACCCAGTACTTC.

This clonotype was detected many times. Because this beta chain is a stray read in a library intended to capture alpha chains, its abundance should not be given much weight. V gene TRBV18 combines with J gene TRBJ2-1; 10 bases agree with TRBD2. The trim removed 2 bases at V and 9 bases at J, leaving 4 bases unmatched. CDR3 length equals 14 residues. Germline loops: CDR1 KGHSH, CDR2 LQKENI. Here the CDR3 reads CASSPVSGGCEQFF. The DNA of the CDR3 is TGTGCCAGCTCACCAGTTAGCGGGGGGTGTGAGCAGTTCTTC.

This clonotype was recorded many times. This beta chain lies outside the target of a library built for alpha chains; its clone size means little. The chain links TRBV11-2 to TRBJ2-1, with 8 positions matching TRBD2. Unmatched junction bases numbered 6, after V lost 2 bases and J lost 0 bases. CDR3 length: 17 amino acids. In germline, CDR1 is SGHAT, CDR2 FQNNGV. The CDR3 bases are TGTGCCAGCAGCTTAAGGACTAGCTCGAGCTCCTACAATGAGCAGTTCTTC. It codes for CASSLRTSSSSYNEQFF.